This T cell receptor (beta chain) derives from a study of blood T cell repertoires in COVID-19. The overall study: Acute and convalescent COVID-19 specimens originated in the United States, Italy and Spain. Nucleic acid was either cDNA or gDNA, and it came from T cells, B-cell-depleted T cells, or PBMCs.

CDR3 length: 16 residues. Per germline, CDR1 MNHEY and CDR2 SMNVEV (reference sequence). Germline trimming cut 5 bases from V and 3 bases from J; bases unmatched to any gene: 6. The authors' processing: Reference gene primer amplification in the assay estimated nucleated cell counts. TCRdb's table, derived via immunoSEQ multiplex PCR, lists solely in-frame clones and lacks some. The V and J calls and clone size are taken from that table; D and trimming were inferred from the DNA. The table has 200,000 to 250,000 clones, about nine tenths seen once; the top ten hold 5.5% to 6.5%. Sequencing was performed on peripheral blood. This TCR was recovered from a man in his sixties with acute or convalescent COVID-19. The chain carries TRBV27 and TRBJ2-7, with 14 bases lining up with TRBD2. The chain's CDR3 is CASSRRTSGRLYEQYF. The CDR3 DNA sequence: TGTGCCAGCAGTAGAAGGACTAGCGGGAGGCTCTACGAGCAGTACTTC.